This T cell receptor beta chain emerged from a study of cytomegalovirus exposure and HLA in healthy donors (dated 2017 in TCRdb). About the full investigation: An earlier analysis of fewer than 750 of the donors reported roughly 300 Gb of sequence data and around 110 million unique TCR beta sequences obtained from approximately 180 million T cells. To study patterns of TCR occurrence, a later analysis re-analyzed previously published TCR beta repertoires from more than 550 donors and added high-resolution HLA genotyping. To decide whether each TCR beta V gene segment behaved as functional or pseudogenic, an earlier analysis of approximately 620 of the donors relied on high-throughput TCR beta sequencing. A later genetic analysis used genome-wide SNP genotypes for about three fifths of the 666 donors, treating that subset as a discovery cohort. Donor age, sex, ethnicity and CMV serostatus were compiled alongside the repertoire data. A separate validation cohort of approximately 130 different subjects was used in addition to the roughly 640-subject first cohort. The study profiled the T cell repertoires of under 850 subjects by immunosequencing and related them to cytomegalovirus serostatus. Both class I and class II loci were covered by HLA typing, at four-digit resolution. Four to six DR-DQ haplotypes were handled as single units for association and clustering, since linkage in the cohort was strong. The study aimed to test whether cataloging public T cell receptors could reveal signatures of past pathogen exposure. The genetic ancestry cluster associated with self-reported Caucasian donors included 65% to 90% of the 398 genotyped donors. The number of donors typed differed by locus, with about 629-630 for A, B, C, DRB1 and DQB1, around 560 for DQA1, some 570 for DPA1, and around 460 for DPB1. Across 398 genotyped donors of the cohort, an average of approximately 240,000 unique TCR beta nucleotide sequences per donor were sequenced, and 15% to 20% of those sequences were non-productive. All discovery cohort repertoires had been generated on a single sequencing platform. Rather than drawing on any new phenotypic data, the later analysis identified candidate immune exposures from TCR beta sequences and the way those sequences occurred across donors. To predict cytomegalovirus infection status, the study brought together high-throughput TCR immunosequencing, statistical association of individual TCRs with disease status, and machine learning. An early release covering roughly 600 HLA-typed donors comprised about 300 gigabases of sequencing data and 85 million to 100 million unique TCR sequences. Results and caveats for the whole study, not just this receptor: A later genetic analysis associated a missense DCLRE1C variant with V-gene and J-gene trimming of TCR beta chains, and an independent cohort replicated the association. Assigning TCR associations to individual alleles was difficult when HLA alleles, especially DR and DQ, strongly co-occurred. In the study, 150 to 200 TCR beta chains were listed as associated with cytomegalovirus. In vitro tests confirmed that three of the cytomegalovirus-associated TCR beta chains recognize cytomegalovirus antigens. In a later analysis, most CMV-associated TCR beta chains were found to appear HLA-restricted, with HLA associations seemingly driven largely by CMV exposure. Presence/absence analyses assumed roughly uniform sequencing depth across donors, an assumption that may not hold. A further reported finding was that TCR beta sequences accurately predicted the HLA-A and HLA-B alleles for most subjects in the first cohort. Because counts were too low, 15 or so rarely observed V segments, including chromosome 9 orphons, were excluded from the earlier analysis of some 540 of the donors. A later analysis found that TCR association rates varied across HLA loci, with DRB1 alleles showing the most associated TCRs and HLA-C alleles the fewest. The sequencing pipeline was judged likely to have produced a cluster of highly shared sequence variants as a technical artifact. The 87-base-pair reads could not distinguish some IMGT-functional V segments, including TRBV6-2 and TRBV6-3, so those segments were excluded. In a later analysis, several top co-occurrence clusters were reported to appear linked to parvovirus B19, influenza, CMV and Epstein-Barr virus. Most TCR sequences were seen in very few donors, while some public TCRs were found in many individuals. Specific HLA alleles were associated with roughly 16,000 TCR beta sequences at a false discovery rate of 0.05 in a later analysis. In this cohort, only TCR beta chains were sequenced, and detectable features were limited by the absence of alpha or paired-chain data. According to a later genetic analysis, donors in an Asian-associated ancestry cluster had fewer N-insertions in productive TCRs than the approximately 670-donor mean. Cytomegalovirus status was reported to be diagnosed by the classifier with high specificity and sensitivity in both the original and validation cohorts. HLA typing was unavailable for some donors at each locus, so association tests used only the typed subset. Immune exposure information for the cohort was limited to CMV serostatus. It was suggested by the authors that the approach could potentially be generalized to other disease states and immunological phenotypes. An earlier analysis of 587 of the donors showed that most TCR beta V segments appeared in productive rearrangements either about 90% or about 30% of the time, which broadly matched IMGT annotations. Correlated functional status among segregating V segments might be attributable to linkage disequilibrium, but an unknown experimental factor could not be ruled out. A later analysis found that HLA-associated TCR beta chains were more clonally expanded and had lower generation probabilities than equally common non-associated chains.

Including cysteine and phenylalanine, the CDR3 has 13 amino acids. The CDR3 DNA has 39 bases and is translated from base 1. In the germline V gene, CDR1 corresponds to SGHRS and CDR2 to YFSETQ. The cohort was made up of about 610 healthy bone marrow donors. All cohort members were sampled while nominally healthy, although unrecorded immune exposures were likely present. The donor tested CMV seropositive and was one of the 289 seropositive cohort members. A peripheral blood sample was collected from each donor, and TCR beta sequencing was performed on peripheral blood mononuclear cells. Genomic DNA was extracted from the blood cell samples with the Qiagen DNeasy Blood Extraction Kit. On this clone: What antigen it recognizes has not been identified. The sample holds no much larger clone one base away, and base qualities are not on file.

Preparation of the library involved the immunoSEQ multiplex PCR assay. For the multiplex PCR, a mixture combining 60 forward primers for TCR Vbeta segments and 13 reverse primers for TCR Jbeta segments was used. The CDR3 region of rearranged TCR beta genes was amplified from genomic DNA by a multiplex PCR assay. Amplified TCR beta libraries were sequenced as 87-base-pair reads on the Illumina HiSeq System. The original methods were these. A later analysis counted some 74 million unique TCR beta chains across the 690 or so repertoires, and around 9.9 million of these chains were shared by at least two donors. To remove PCR and sequencing errors, raw reads were error-corrected and collapsed into unique sequences using a nearest-neighbor algorithm that merged closely related sequences. CDR3 sequences were aligned to IMGT reference sequences to assign V, D and J gene segments. For a sequence to be retained, a match of at least six nucleotides was required to both a V gene segment and a J gene segment. Rearrangements were called productive when the CDR3 lacked stop codons and stayed in frame with V and J; all others were non-productive. Following IMGT convention, CDR3 was defined as the stretch from the second conserved V-encoded cysteine to the conserved J-encoded phenylalanine. The earlier analysis of a few hundred of the donors excluded any sequence lacking an unambiguous match to a single V gene segment. In an earlier analysis of a few hundred of the donors, V segments were called functional above 56.7% productive rearrangements and were called segregating when the between-donor standard deviation exceeded 5%. A statistical classification framework was developed to diagnose cytomegalovirus status using the catalog of TCR beta chain sequences. In a later analysis, TCR nucleotide sequences were compared against IMGT/GENE-DB human TR gene sequences so that V and J genes could be assigned. Using the TCRdist pipeline, a later analysis assigned CDR3 sequences along with most-parsimonious VDJ recombination scenarios. In a later analysis, each TCR beta chain was defined by its CDR3 amino acid sequence together with its V-gene family, and reads lacking a unique V-gene family were excluded. To address suspected cross-contamination and a sequencing artifact, a later analysis removed around 600 highly shared, low-generation-probability nucleotide sequences. A later analysis calculated a clonal expansion index for each public chain from normalized within-repertoire ranks of inferred template counts. Generation probabilities in a later analysis came from a VDJ recombination model fitted to out-of-frame rearrangements, and those results were checked against IGoR. A later analysis scored TCR-TCR, TCR-HLA and TCR-CMV co-occurrence with hypergeometric tests, applying a repertoire-size bias correction to TCR pairs. A later analysis estimated false discovery rates by permuting HLA or CMV assignments 20 times. In a later analysis, co-occurring TCRs were grouped using DBSCAN, and TCRdist sequence similarity was added for clustering within HLA-allele-positive subsets. Co-occurrence clustering excluded repertoires with fewer than 30,000 or more than 120,000 public chains, plus five with anomalous nucleotide sharing. Here the immuneACCESS table is served through TCRdb, limited to in-frame sequences with V and J called. Missing clones are a known gap in these copies; in checked studies unresolved V genes cover under half, and the rest lacks a known reason. The V and J calls and clone size come from that table; D and trimming were worked out from the DNA. Recorded for this sample are more than 90,000 clones; roughly 83% of them occurred a single time. The biggest ten clones account for almost 3% of the sample.

The sample was PBMCs. The V gene is TRBV5-1 and the J gene is TRBJ2-5; 9 bases in the junction line up with TRBD1. The J call may be mistaken, given a closer DNA end match to TRBJ2-7. This TCR came from a woman aged 18-30 years in good health and CMV-seropositive. The CDR3 loop reads CASSRDRDYEQYF. The bases are TGCGCCAGCAGCCGGGACAGGGACTACGAGCAGTACTTC.